The 20 T cell receptor beta chains below come from one sample, sequenced in a study of cytomegalovirus exposure and HLA in healthy donors. Primers: 60 Vbeta forward and 13 Jbeta reverse. Using immunoSEQ multiplex PCR, the repertoire was profiled, and TCRdb retains in-frame clones only, with some absent. The sample has 110,000 or so clones, 74% seen once. The sequencing input was PBMCs. These receptor sequences come from a human donor in good health.

This clone has just a few counts. The chain combines TRBV27 with TRBJ2-7, with 7 bases matching TRBD2. J was trimmed by 3 bases and V by 5 bases; bases with no gene match: 7. This CDR3 comprises 14 residues. The germline V gene has CDR1 MNHEY and CDR2 SMNVEV (reference sequence). CDR3 sequence reads: CASSPTTSVYEQYF. For the CDR3, the DNA is TGTGCCAGCAGTCCCACAACTAGCGTCTACGAGCAGTACTTC.

The chain uses TRBV18 and TRBJ2-3, with TRBD2 identical over 9 bases. Germline CDR1 and CDR2: KGHSH and LQKENI. The V and J ends lost 5 bases and 4 bases, in that order; junction bases with no gene match: 7. This CDR3 has 15 amino acids. In DNA form, the CDR3 reads TGTGCCAGCTCATCCGCGGGAGGGGCGGCAGATACGCAGTATTTT. This translates into CASSSAGGAADTQYF.

The V gene is TRBV6-5, the J gene TRBJ1-3, with 7 bases identical to TRBD1. Germline V gene data show CDR1 as MNHEY and CDR2 as SVGAGI. CDR3 length: 16 amino acids. The ends lost 2 bases at V and 0 bases at J; junction bases unmatched: 4. Here the CDR3 DNA reads TGTGCCAGCAGTTACACAGGGGCGAGCTCTGGAAACACCATATATTTT. Protein: CASSYTGASSGNTIYF.

The chain couples TRBV19 to TRBJ2-7; tentative D call: TRBD2 (6 bases). This CDR3 is 15 amino acids long. V was cut by 6 bases and J by 3 bases, with 18 bases left in between. From germline, CDR1 is LNHDA and CDR2 SQIVND (reference sequence). The CDR3 protein is CASSFGTAGLYEQYF. CDR3 nucleotides: TGTGCCAGTAGCTTCGGGACTGCGGGCCTCTACGAGCAGTACTTC.

The chain joins TRBV2 to TRBJ1-5; TRBD1 aligns across 12 bases. V was clipped by 5 bases and J by 7 bases; unmatched bases: 21. Germline CDR1 is SNHLY and CDR2 is FYNNEI. The length of the CDR3 is 20 residues. The CDR3 loop is CASSPRAGTGGSSPWQPQHF. The CDR3, as DNA: TGTGCCAGCAGTCCCCGGGCCGGGACAGGGGGCTCGAGTCCGTGGCAGCCCCAGCATTTT.

The chain combines TRBV5-1 with TRBJ1-4, with D possibly being TRBD1 (5 bases). This CDR3 has 15 amino acids. V lost 1 base and J 8 bases, leaving 15 bases between the germline ends. Germline V gene sequence: CDR1 SGHRS, CDR2 YFSETQ. The CDR3 spells CASSLLSGDGEKLFF. DNA for the CDR3: TGCGCCAGCAGCTTGCTGTCGGGGGATGGCGAAAAACTGTTTTTT.

This clone has just one count. The chain has TRBV19 and TRBJ2-7; TRBD1 matches 7 bases. The CDR3 is 14 amino acids. Germline V lookup: CDR1 LNHDA, CDR2 SQIVND (reference sequence). With V trimmed by 4 bases and J by 6 bases, 9 bases remained unmatched. The CDR3 region is CASSTLDRVSEQYF. In nucleotides, the CDR3 is TGTGCCAGTAGTACTCTAGACAGGGTAAGCGAGCAGTACTTC.

The V call is TRBV6-5, the J call TRBJ1-4; 8 bases fit TRBD1. Germline CDR1 reads MNHEY; CDR2 reads SVGAGI. The V gene end was trimmed by 2 bases and the J gene end by 7 bases; junction bases not matched to a gene: 6. This CDR3 has 15 amino acids. CDR3 amino acids: CASSYGQGRLEKLFF. The CDR3 DNA reads as TGTGCCAGCAGTTACGGACAGGGTCGACTTGAAAAACTGTTTTTT.

This chain connects TRBV6-6 to TRBJ1-1; D is undetermined. The germline V and J ends were trimmed by 0 bases and 6 bases, with 8 bases remaining between them. Germline CDR1 MNHNY, CDR2 SVGAGI (reference sequence). The CDR3 totals 13 residues. CDR3 region: CASSYSNRAEAFF. In DNA form, the CDR3 reads TGTGCCAGCAGTTACTCGAATCGAGCTGAAGCTTTCTTT.

The J gene is TRBJ1-2, the V gene TRBV18; no firm D call. This CDR3 has 14 amino acids. Germline V gene sequence: CDR1 KGHSH, CDR2 LQKENI. V lost 4 bases and J lost 4, with 13 bases in between. The CDR3 DNA follows: TGTGCCAGCTCACTGCGATCGGAGAGCTATGGCTACACCTTC. As protein: CASSLRSESYGYTF.

The chain couples TRBV6-1 to TRBJ2-3; TRBD1 might be the D (6 bases). The ends were cut back, 6 bases at V and 7 bases at J, with 11 bases in the middle. Per the germline V gene, CDR1 is MNHNS and CDR2 is SASEGT. The CDR3 spans 12 residues. CDR3 in amino acids: CASRPQGNTQYF. CDR3 in DNA: TGTGCCAGCAGGCCACAGGGAAATACGCAGTATTTT.

V gene TRBV9 combines with J gene TRBJ1-3; TRBD1 matches 8 bases. CDR3 length equals 15 residues. V shed 1 base and J 3 bases; nucleotides not matched to a gene: 3. Per the germline V gene, CDR1 is SGDLS and CDR2 is YYNGEE. The CDR3 here is CASSVSGQGGNTIYF. The CDR3 region has the DNA TGTGCCAGCAGCGTATCAGGACAGGGTGGAAACACCATATATTTT.

This clone was seen just once. The V gene is TRBV28, the J gene TRBJ2-4; D ambiguous. The CDR3 covers 13 residues. Germline CDR1 and CDR2: MDHEN and SYDVKM. V was cut by 6 bases and J by 6 bases, with 12 bases left in between. CDR3 residues: CASSRDQRNIQYF. CDR3 coding DNA: TGTGCCAGCAGCCGCGATCAACGAAACATTCAGTACTTC.

The CDR3 here is CASRRQGARGNTIYF. Here the CDR3 DNA reads TGTGCCAGCAGAAGACAGGGGGCGAGGGGAAACACCATATATTTT. This sequence joins TRBV27 and TRBJ1-3; TRBD1 matches 10 bases. The CDR3 length is 15 residues. Germline CDR1 is MNHEY and CDR2 is SMNVEV (reference sequence). Trimming at V came to 6 bases and at J to 4 bases, leaving 6 bases not matched to a gene.

This rearrangement joins TRBV7-2 to TRBJ1-6, with unresolved D. This CDR3 has 15 amino acids. The V end lost 5 bases, the J end lost 3 bases, and 11 bases lay between the germline ends. The germline gives CDR1 SGHTA, CDR2 FQGNSA. The CDR3 sequence: CASSILEGYNSPLHF. The DNA of the CDR3 is TGTGCCAGCAGCATCCTCGAGGGCTATAATTCACCCCTCCACTTT.

V usage is TRBV7-2 and J usage is TRBJ1-4; TRBD1 matches at 10 bases. V lost 5 bases and J lost 9; bases outside the gene matches: 12. CDR1 is SGHTA, CDR2 FQGNSA, per germline. The CDR3 is made up of 16 amino acids. CDR3 residues: CASSPKTGTGDQKLFF. In DNA form, the CDR3 reads TGTGCCAGCAGCCCGAAGACCGGGACAGGGGATCAAAAACTGTTTTTT.

This clone appeared a few times. The genes are TRBV28 and TRBJ2-7; 10 bases are a match to TRBD2. The germline V gene encodes CDR1 MDHEN and CDR2 SYDVKM. After removal of 5 bases from V and 5 bases from J, the junction contained 9 bases not matched to a gene. There are 15 residues in the CDR3. The CDR3 DNA is TGTGCCAGCAGTATAGCTAGCGGGGGCCGGAACGAGCAGTACTTC. Residues: CASSIASGGRNEQYF.

The V call is TRBV4-2, the J call TRBJ1-2; 7 nucleotides match TRBD1. Germline loops: CDR1 LGHNA, CDR2 YNFKEQ. The CDR3 is 14 amino acids. V lost 1 base to trimming and J lost 8 bases; unmatched junction nucleotides: 7. CDR3 nucleotides: TGTGCCAGCAGCCAAGTGGAGGGGGCTGGGGGCTACACCTTC. Translated, it gives CASSQVEGAGGYTF.

Remarks on this clone: Its ends do not fully match the called genes, so a read error is possible. The chain uses TRBV6-5 and TRBJ2-7; 8 nucleotides agree with TRBD1. Germline V gene lookup returns CDR1 MNHEY and CDR2 SVGAGI. The CDR3 has 13 residues. In nucleotides, the CDR3 is TGTGCCAGCAGTTACCCCGGGACAGGCGAGCAGCACTTC. This gives the protein CASSYPGTGEQHF.

This rearrangement joins TRBV28 to TRBJ1-5, with TRBD1 matching 9 bases. Germline V gives CDR1 MDHEN, CDR2 SYDVKM. The CDR3 has 14 amino acids. The V gene end was trimmed by 5 bases and the J gene end by 7 bases; junction bases not matched to a gene: 6. Here the CDR3 DNA reads TGTGCCAGCAGTCGGCAGGGACAGGGCCAGCCCCAGCATTTT. It translates to CASSRQGQGQPQHF.